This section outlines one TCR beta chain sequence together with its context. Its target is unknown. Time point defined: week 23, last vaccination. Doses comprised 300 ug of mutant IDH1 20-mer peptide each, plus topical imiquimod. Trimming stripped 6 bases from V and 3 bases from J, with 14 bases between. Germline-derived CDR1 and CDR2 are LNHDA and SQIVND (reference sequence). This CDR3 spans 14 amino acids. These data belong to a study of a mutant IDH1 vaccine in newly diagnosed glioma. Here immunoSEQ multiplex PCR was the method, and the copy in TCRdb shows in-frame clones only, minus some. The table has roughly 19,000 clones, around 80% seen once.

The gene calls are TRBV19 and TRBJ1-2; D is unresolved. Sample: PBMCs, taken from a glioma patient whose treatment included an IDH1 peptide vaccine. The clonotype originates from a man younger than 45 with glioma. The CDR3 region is CASSPTGRDYGYTF. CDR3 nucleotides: TGTGCCAGTAGCCCCACCGGGAGGGACTATGGCTACACCTTC.